This is a list of T cell receptor beta chains from one sample in a study of T cells in localized non-small cell lung cancer. The assay was immunoSEQ multiplex PCR, and TCRdb's table has in-frame clones only and misses some. The sample consists of 43,000 or so clones, roughly nine tenths of them appearing once. The specimen was PBMCs, collected before any cancer treatment. These receptors originate from a woman aged 40-75 years with stage II lung adenocarcinoma. Both conserved end residues are part of each CDR3.

v_call: TRBV4-1
cdr3_aa: CASSPAGVGPGANVLTF

v_call: TRBV27
cdr3_aa: CASSLSAALSGANVLTF

v_call: TRBV7-9
cdr3_aa: CASSDEDSYGYTF

v_call: TRBV21-1
cdr3_aa: CASSKVMGQETQYF

v_call: TRBV11-2
cdr3_aa: CASSSTGGGHEQFF

v_call: TRBV5-1
cdr3_aa: CASSTTGNSGNTIYF

v_call: TRBV18
cdr3_aa: CASSPRAGAGELFF

v_call: TRBV6-4
cdr3_aa: CASRSPYGYTF

v_call: TRBV9
cdr3_aa: CASSVGLWRELTDTQYF

v_call: TRBV7-3
cdr3_aa: CASSLIGTGLDTQYF

v_call: TRBV19
cdr3_aa: CASSAGATDTQYF

v_call: TRBV15
cdr3_aa: CATSFAGTNNQPQHF

v_call: TRBV27
cdr3_aa: CASGPTGTYEQYF

v_call: TRBV10-2
cdr3_aa: CASRTAEIGNTIYF

v_call: TRBV4-1
cdr3_aa: CASSQDPTRDSQETQYF